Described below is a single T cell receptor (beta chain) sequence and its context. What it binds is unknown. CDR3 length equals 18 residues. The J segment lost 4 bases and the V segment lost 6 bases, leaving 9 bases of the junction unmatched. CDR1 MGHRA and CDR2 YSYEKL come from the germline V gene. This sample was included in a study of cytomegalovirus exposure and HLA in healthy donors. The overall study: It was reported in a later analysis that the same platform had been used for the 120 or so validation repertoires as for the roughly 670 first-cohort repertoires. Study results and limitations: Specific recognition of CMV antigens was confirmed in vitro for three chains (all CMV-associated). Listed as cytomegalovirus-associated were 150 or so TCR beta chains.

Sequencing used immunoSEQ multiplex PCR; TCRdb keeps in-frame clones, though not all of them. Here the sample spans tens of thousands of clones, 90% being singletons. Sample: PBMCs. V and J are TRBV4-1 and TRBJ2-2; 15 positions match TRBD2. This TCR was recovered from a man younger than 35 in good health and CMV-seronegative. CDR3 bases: TGCGCCAGCAGACGTGGGACTAGCGGGAGGAGAACCACCGGGGAGCTGTTTTTT. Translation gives CASRRGTSGRRTTGELFF.